This entry lists 20 T cell receptor beta chains sequenced from one sample in a study of CD8 T cells in ankylosing spondylitis. MiXCR, applied by TCRdb to the 5' RACE reads, yields one record per CDR3 protein. Of some 270,000 distinct CDR3 sequences listed, roughly 18% are singletons. Sequenced material: blood, either unsorted or a sorted T cell fraction (not recorded which). Receptors originate from a male donor with ankylosing spondylitis or in good health (not recorded which).

The genes are TRBV7-9 and TRBJ1-6; unclear D gene. The germline gives CDR1 SEHNR, CDR2 FQNEAQ (reference sequence). The CDR3 totals 15 residues. V lost 7 bases, J lost 3 bases, and 13 bases lay in between. CDR3 protein: CASNHVTDYNSPLHF. DNA of the CDR3: TGTGCCAGCAATCATGTTACGGACTATAATTCACCCCTCCACTTT. Full variable domain (rest looked up from reference TRBV7-9 and TRBJ1-6): DTGVSQNPRHKITKRGQNVTFRCDPISEHNRLYWYRQTLGQGPEFLTYFQNEAQLEKSRLLSDRFSAERPKGSFSTLEIQRTEQGDSAMYLCASNHVTDYNSPLHFGNGTRLTVT.

This clonotype was seen many times. For the CDR3, the DNA is TGCGCCAGCAGCTATCGACTAGCGGGGGGTCTTGTTTCGGATACGCAGTATTTT. As protein: CASSYRLAGGLVSDTQYF. This chain links TRBV4-1 with TRBJ2-3, with 13 bases fitting TRBD2. V trimming: 5 bases; J trimming: 6 bases; junction bases outside the gene matches: 14. The CDR3 contains 18 residues. Germline loops: CDR1 MGHRA, CDR2 YSYEKL.

This clonotype came up a few times. The V and J genes are TRBV27 and TRBJ2-2; tentatively, D is TRBD2 (7 bases). This CDR3 is 14 amino acids long. Trimming took 4 bases from V and 6 from J, leaving 12 bases between them. CDR1 MNHEY and CDR2 SMNVEV come from the germline V gene (reference sequence). The CDR3: CASSSGGAPGELFF. The CDR3 DNA reads TGTGCCAGCAGTTCGGGGGGCGCCCCCGGGGAGCTGTTTTTT.

This clonotype showed up just a few times. J is TRBJ2-7 and V is TRBV7-2; 12 bases match TRBD2. V was pared by 2 bases and J by 6 bases, with 2 bases of the junction left unmatched. This CDR3 is 14 amino acids long. Germline V gene lookup returns CDR1 SGHTA and CDR2 FQGNSA. The CDR3 region has the DNA TGTGCCAGCAGCTTAAGGACTAGCGGGACCGAGCAGTACTTC. This gives the protein CASSLRTSGTEQYF.

This clonotype was observed a few times. The J gene is TRBJ1-1, the V gene TRBV11-2; tentative D call: TRBD1 (5 bases). The CDR3 is 16 amino acids. The germline V gene has CDR1 SGHAT and CDR2 FQNNGV. The V gene lost 4 bases and the J gene lost 1 base, with 16 bases spanning the gap. The CDR3 DNA reads as TGTGCCAGCAGCTCCCTCGGGGACGGAGCGAACACTGAAGCTTTCTTT. Translating gives CASSSLGDGANTEAFF.

This clonotype was found a few times. The J gene is TRBJ2-7, the V gene TRBV2, with a tentative D call TRBD1 (6 bases). The CDR3 consists of 14 residues. Germline V CDR1 and CDR2: SNHLY, FYNNEI. The V end lost 4 bases, the J end lost 3 bases, and 13 bases lay between the germline ends. DNA of the CDR3: TGTGCCAGCAGTGCTGCGGACAGATTCTACGAGCAGTACTTC. It is translated as CASSAADRFYEQYF.

Ten or more counts support this clonotype. The J gene is TRBJ2-3, the V gene TRBV6-5; 8 bases match TRBD1. V lost 4 bases, J lost 2 bases, and 5 bases stayed unmatched. Germline loops: CDR1 MNHEY, CDR2 SVGAGI. The CDR3 loop spans 15 amino acids. The CDR3 region is CASSFGQGHTDTQYF. The CDR3 DNA reads as TGTGCCAGCAGTTTTGGACAGGGACACACAGATACGCAGTATTTT.

This CDR3 reads CASSQDRVTGAYEQYF. In DNA form, the CDR3 reads TGTGCCAGCAGCCAGGACAGGGTCACTGGGGCCTACGAGCAGTACTTC. The chain has TRBV5-5 and TRBJ2-7; 8 positions match TRBD1. V trimming: 4 bases; J trimming: 2 bases; junction bases outside the gene matches: 11. Germline V lookup: CDR1 SGHKS, CDR2 YYEKEE (reference sequence). The CDR3 consists of 16 residues.

V and J are TRBV6-5 and TRBJ2-3; tentative D call: TRBD2 (7 bases). Trimming took off 4 bases at V and 0 bases at J, with 11 bases between the two ends. The CDR3 extends over 15 amino acids. Germline loops: CDR1 MNHEY, CDR2 SVGAGI. The CDR3: CASSWGGGSTDTQYF. The CDR3 bases are TGTGCCAGCAGTTGGGGGGGGGGCAGCACAGATACGCAGTATTTT.

This clonotype was picked up a small number of times. The chain is built from TRBV7-8 and TRBJ2-7, with TRBD1 as a possible D gene (6 bases). The germline V gene encodes CDR1 SGHVS and CDR2 FQNEAQ. V gave up 5 bases and J gave up 5 bases, with 16 bases separating them. The CDR3 is 14 residues long. The CDR3 bases are TGTGCCAGCAGCCGGACAGCCCCTCCTGACGAGCAGTACTTC. Protein: CASSRTAPPDEQYF.

The rearrangement uses TRBV5-1 and TRBJ1-1; D remains ambiguous. The CDR3 is made up of 15 amino acids. Germline V gene lookup returns CDR1 SGHRS and CDR2 YFSETQ. Between the trimmed V and J ends, which lost 1 base and 5 bases, there was a span of 15 bases. Here the CDR3 DNA reads TGCGCCAGCAGCTTGTTTACAGACATAAGGACTGAAGCTTTCTTT. This codes for CASSLFTDIRTEAFF.

A few counts support this clonotype. The V gene is TRBV29-1, the J gene TRBJ2-7, with a tentative D call TRBD2 (5 bases). Germline V lookup: CDR1 SQVTM, CDR2 ANQGSEA. The CDR3 contains 13 residues. The V end lost 4 bases, the J end lost 2 bases, and 12 bases lay between the germline ends. The CDR3 loop is CSVVETEAYEQYF. As DNA, the CDR3 is TGCAGCGTTGTTGAGACGGAGGCCTACGAGCAGTACTTC.

The gene calls are TRBV20-1 and TRBJ2-7; the D gene is possibly TRBD2 (6 bases). The CDR3 runs to 12 residues. Germline CDR1 and CDR2: DFQATT and SNEGSKA (reference sequence). The germline V and J ends were trimmed by 8 bases and 1 base, with 12 bases remaining between them. In nucleotides, the CDR3 is TGCAGTTGGAGACTAGAGTCCTACGAGCAGTACTTC. It codes for CSWRLESYEQYF.

In its sample, this clonotype was seen a few times. The CDR3 DNA reads as TGTGCCACCAGTGGGAGCGGGAGTTATTGGTATGAGCAGTTCTTC. Amino acid sequence: CATSGSGSYWYEQFF. The chain employs TRBV24-1 and TRBJ2-1; 8 nucleotides match TRBD2. The CDR3 has 15 amino acids. Germline CDR1 KGHDR, CDR2 SFDVKD. V dropped 5 bases and J dropped 8; count of bases not matched to a gene: 10.

The chain uses TRBV4-3 and TRBJ1-5; D unclear. V was cut by 0 bases and J by 2 bases, with 8 bases left in between. Looked up from germline, CDR1 is LGHNA and CDR2 is YSLEER. The length of the CDR3 is 15 residues. CDR3 loop: CASSQEGLGNQPQHF. The CDR3 nucleotides are TGCGCCAGCAGCCAAGAAGGGTTGGGCAATCAGCCCCAGCATTTT.

This clonotype was seen more than once but under ten times. The rearrangement links TRBV9 to TRBJ2-3; TRBD2 matches 8 bases. Germline CDR1 and CDR2: SGDLS and YYNGEE. After removal of 4 bases from V and 5 bases from J, the junction contained 12 bases not matched to a gene. The CDR3 is made up of 16 amino acids. The DNA of the CDR3 is TGTGCCAGCAGCCCCCTATCAGCGGGAGCAGGAGATACGCAGTATTTT. Protein sequence: CASSPLSAGAGDTQYF. The full variable domain, with the rest looked up from reference TRBV9 and TRBJ2-3, is DSGVTQTPKHLITATGQRVTLRCSPRSGDLSVYWYQQSLDQGLQFLIQYYNGEERAKGNILERFSAQQFPDLHSELNLSSLELGDSALYFCASSPLSAGAGDTQYFGPGTRLTVL.

This clonotype has only a few counts. The V gene is TRBV5-1, the J gene TRBJ2-7, with 9 nucleotides matching TRBD1. Germline values: CDR1 SGHRS, CDR2 YFSETQ. This CDR3 region has 14 residues. Trimming cost V 4 bases and J 5 bases; bases outside gene matches: 7. The CDR3 nucleotides are TGCGCCAGCAGCAGCGGACAGGGGTGGAACGAGCAGTACTTC. It translates to CASSSGQGWNEQYF.

This clonotype appeared a few times. V is TRBV27 and J is TRBJ2-5; perhaps TRBD2 as D (6 bases). Germline lookup yields CDR1 MNHEY and CDR2 SMNVEV (reference sequence). The CDR3 totals 15 residues. V shed 8 bases and J shed 2 bases, with 18 bases lying between them. The CDR3 loop is CASGAPGRLQETQYF. The CDR3 nucleotides are TGTGCCAGCGGCGCCCCGGGGAGGCTTCAAGAGACCCAGTACTTC.

The rearrangement joins TRBV21-1 to TRBJ2-7. TRBV21-1 is tagged as a pseudogene. The CDR3 is 16 amino acids. Here the CDR3 reads CASSKGNHRFTYEQYF. Written as DNA, the CDR3 is TGTGCCAGCAGCAAAGGAAATCACCGTTTTACCTACGAGCAGTACTTC.

The V call is TRBV5-1, the J call TRBJ2-7; D remains ambiguous. CDR1 is SGHRS and CDR2 is YFSETQ in the germline V gene. V gave up 4 bases and J gave up 3 bases, with 17 bases separating them. The CDR3 totals 15 residues. CDR3 sequence: CASSMEPQASYEQYF. The CDR3, as DNA: TGCGCCAGCAGCATGGAGCCCCAGGCCAGCTACGAGCAGTACTTC.